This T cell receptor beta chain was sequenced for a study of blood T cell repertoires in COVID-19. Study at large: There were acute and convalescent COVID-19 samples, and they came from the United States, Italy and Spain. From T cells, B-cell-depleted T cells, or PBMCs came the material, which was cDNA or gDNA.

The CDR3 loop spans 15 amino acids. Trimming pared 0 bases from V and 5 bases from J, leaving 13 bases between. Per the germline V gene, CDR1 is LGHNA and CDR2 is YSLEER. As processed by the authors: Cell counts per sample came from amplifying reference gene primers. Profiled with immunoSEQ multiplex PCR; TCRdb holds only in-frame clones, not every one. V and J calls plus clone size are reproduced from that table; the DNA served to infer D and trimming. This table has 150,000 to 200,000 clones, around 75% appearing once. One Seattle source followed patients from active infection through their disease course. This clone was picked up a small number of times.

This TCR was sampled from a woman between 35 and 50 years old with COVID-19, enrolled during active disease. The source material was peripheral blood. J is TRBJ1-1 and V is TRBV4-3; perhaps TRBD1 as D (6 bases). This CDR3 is CASSQDRGAITEAFF. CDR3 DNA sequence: TGCGCCAGCAGCCAAGATCGGGGGGCGATTACTGAAGCTTTCTTT.